A selection of T cell receptor beta chains follows, all from one sample in a study of T cell repertoires and HLA-DP antigens. The table came from immunoSEQ multiplex PCR; TCRdb's copy has only in-frame clones and leaves some out. The table shows some 120,000 clones, with more than 85% occurring only once. Antigen specificity for these receptors is unknown. The sequenced material came from CD4+ T cells from PBMCs. These receptors were obtained from a woman under 30 in good health and CMV-seronegative. The CDR3 runs from the conserved cysteine through the conserved F or W. Each record gives: D gene, clone size, V gene, J gene, CDR3 protein, CDR3 DNA. D genes are given only for firm matches. Part of the rows lack a size; the others show once, few, many or a class for expanded clones.

TRBD1,many,TRBV7-9,TRBJ1-4,CASSSFSGQQEKLFF,TGTGCCAGCAGCTCTTTCTCGGGACAGCAAGAAAAACTGTTTTTT
-,-,TRBV29-1,TRBJ1-3,CSVDGPGFSGNTIYF,TGCAGCGTTGATGGACCGGGATTCTCTGGAAACACCATATATTTT
-,-,TRBV2,TRBJ2-4,CASSFEAFKNIQYF,TGTGCCAGCAGCTTCGAGGCGTTCAAAAACATTCAGTACTTC
TRBD2,-,TRBV6-6,TRBJ2-5,CASRPSGRALQETQYF,TGTGCCAGCAGACCCAGCGGGAGGGCCCTCCAAGAGACCCAGTACTTC
-,-,TRBV6-6,TRBJ1-1,CASSYGGGTEAFF,TGTGCCAGCAGTTACGGGGGGGGGACTGAAGCTTTCTTT
-,-,TRBV7-2,TRBJ1-1,CASSFPPGQNTEAFF,TGTGCCAGCAGCTTTCCCCCCGGGCAGAACACTGAAGCTTTCTTT
-,-,TRBV5-1,TRBJ2-3,CASSLLSGAPATDTQYF,TGCGCCAGCAGCTTACTTTCTGGGGCGCCAGCCACAGATACGCAGTATTTT
-,-,TRBV28,TRBJ2-1,CASSLPPPDYNEQFF,TGTGCCAGCAGTTTACCCCCCCCAGACTACAATGAGCAGTTCTTC
TRBD2,-,TRBV7-2,TRBJ2-2,CASSLVASGGAETGELFF,TGTGCCAGCAGCTTAGTTGCTAGCGGGGGGGCCGAGACCGGGGAGCTGTTTTTT
-,once,TRBV5-1,TRBJ2-5,CASSTTGGKETQYF,TGCGCCAGCAGCACCACGGGTGGCAAAGAGACCCAGTACTTC
TRBD1,-,TRBV2,TRBJ1-3,CASREFTGTEGNTIYF,TGTGCCAGCAGGGAATTTACCGGGACAGAGGGAAACACCATATATTTT
TRBD1,-,TRBV28,TRBJ2-1,CASSSWDRGRIHEQFF,TGTGCCAGCAGTTCATGGGACAGGGGGCGTATCCATGAGCAGTTCTTC
TRBD2,once,TRBV19,TRBJ2-1,CASSLSGGRYNEQFF,TGTGCCAGTAGTCTGAGCGGGGGACGTTACAATGAGCAGTTCTTC
-,-,TRBV7-3,TRBJ2-1,CASSLNVPGADEQFF,TGTGCCAGCAGCTTAAACGTCCCGGGGGCAGATGAGCAGTTCTTC
-,-,TRBV7-3,TRBJ1-2,CANIILRENYGYTF,TGTGCCAATATCATTCTCAGGGAAAACTATGGCTACACCTTC
-,-,TRBV5-1,TRBJ1-2,CASSGGVGVNQLYYGYTF,TGCGCCAGCAGCGGAGGGGTTGGGGTAAACCAACTTTACTATGGCTACACCTTC
-,-,TRBV6-5,TRBJ2-3,CASSYSVNTDTQYF,TGTGCCAGCAGTTACTCGGTCAACACAGATACGCAGTATTTT
-,once,TRBV28,TRBJ1-2,CASRGGVIHGYTF,TGTGCCAGCAGGGGGGGCGTGATCCATGGCTACACCTTC
TRBD2,-,TRBV12-5,TRBJ2-2,CASGLVAGVFTGELFF,TGTGCTAGTGGTTTGGTAGCGGGAGTATTCACCGGGGAGCTGTTTTTT
-,-,TRBV18,TRBJ1-2,CASSPEFSGYTF,TGTGCCAGCTCACCAGAATTCTCCGGCTACACCTTC
TRBD1,-,TRBV5-6,TRBJ1-4,CASTYGGGSSTNEKLFF,TGTGCCAGCACCTACGGAGGGGGCTCTTCGACTAATGAAAAACTGTTTTTT
TRBD1,-,TRBV7-9,TRBJ1-4,CASSLSGTGDEKLFF,TGTGCCAGCAGCTTGTCTGGGACAGGGGATGAAAAACTGTTTTTT
-,-,TRBV27,TRBJ1-5,CASSELGTRNQPQHF,TGTGCCAGCAGTGAGCTCGGGACGCGGAATCAGCCCCAGCATTTT
-,-,TRBV7-2,TRBJ2-5,CASSRGINGQPFQETQYF,TGTGCCAGCAGCCGTGGGATAAACGGACAGCCTTTCCAAGAGACCCAGTACTTC
-,-,TRBV5-1,TRBJ1-3,CASSLAYGSSGNTIYF,TGCGCCAGCAGCTTGGCTTACGGCAGCTCTGGAAACACCATATATTTT
-,once,TRBV28,TRBJ1-2,CASRSGPYGGYTF,TGTGCCAGCAGATCCGGGCCCTATGGTGGCTACACCTTC
-,-,TRBV28,TRBJ1-1,CASSFPTGMITEAFF,TGTGCCAGCAGTTTTCCCACAGGTATGATCACTGAAGCTTTCTTT
TRBD2,-,TRBV5-1,TRBJ2-1,CASSLVGLAGNEQFF,TGCGCCAGCAGCTTGGTTGGACTAGCAGGGAATGAGCAGTTCTTC
TRBD1,-,TRBV6-1,TRBJ1-5,CASSEGTVSNQPQHF,TGTGCCAGCAGTGAGGGGACAGTTAGCAATCAGCCCCAGCATTTT
-,-,TRBV7-9,TRBJ1-2,CASTSPRTGFYGYTF,TGTGCCAGCACCTCCCCGAGGACGGGCTTCTATGGCTACACCTTC
-,-,TRBV27,TRBJ1-1,CATRAAPGRKENTEAFF,TGTGCCACCCGGGCAGCCCCAGGTAGAAAGGAGAACACTGAAGCTTTCTTT
-,-,TRBV6-5,TRBJ1-6,CASRQTQNYNSPLHF,TGTGCCAGCAGACAGACGCAAAACTATAATTCACCCCTCCACTTT
TRBD1,-,TRBV5-6,TRBJ2-7,CASSLYRDREPYEQYF,TGTGCCAGCAGTTTATACCGGGACAGAGAGCCCTACGAGCAGTACTTC
TRBD2,-,TRBV6-5,TRBJ2-2,CASSQLAGAVGELFF,TGTGCCAGCAGCCAACTAGCGGGGGCAGTAGGGGAGCTGTTTTTT
-,-,TRBV29-1,TRBJ2-7,CSVSGGGHGARFEQYF,TGCAGCGTTAGTGGTGGAGGACACGGAGCGCGGTTCGAGCAGTACTTC
-,-,TRBV7-8,TRBJ2-1,CASIRTGARHVNEQFF,TGTGCCAGCATAAGAACGGGGGCCCGCCACGTCAATGAGCAGTTCTTC
-,-,TRBV6-5,TRBJ1-1,CASSGDMWNTEAFF,TGTGCCAGCAGTGGGGACATGTGGAACACTGAAGCTTTCTTT
-,-,TRBV28,TRBJ2-7,CASTALGYEQYF,TGTGCCAGCACCGCCCTAGGGTACGAGCAGTACTTC
-,-,TRBV6-1,TRBJ2-5,CAIPTLEGPETQYF,TGTGCCATTCCGACCCTCGAGGGGCCAGAGACCCAGTACTTC
-,-,TRBV6-5,TRBJ1-3,CASSYSGVFSGNTIYF,TGTGCCAGCAGTTACTCGGGGGTTTTCTCTGGAAACACCATATATTTT
-,-,TRBV7-6,TRBJ2-7,CASSLARSYEQYF,TGTGCCAGCAGCTTAGCTAGATCCTACGAGCAGTACTTC
TRBD1,-,TRBV7-9,TRBJ2-5,CASSMDRVGETQYF,TGTGCCAGCAGCATGGACAGGGTGGGCGAGACCCAGTACTTC
TRBD2,-,TRBV28,TRBJ2-3,CASSLVRGGRARDTQYF,TGTGCCAGCAGTTTGGTCCGAGGCGGGAGGGCCCGTGATACGCAGTATTTT
-,-,TRBV19,TRBJ1-5,CASSTPAAGSNQPQHF,TGTGCCAGTAGTACTCCCGCGGCGGGGAGCAATCAGCCCCAGCATTTT
-,-,TRBV29-1,TRBJ1-1,CSVRPDMNTEAFF,TGCAGCGTTCGGCCAGACATGAACACTGAAGCTTTCTTT
TRBD2,-,TRBV19,TRBJ2-1,CASSLPGGSTYNEQFF,TGTGCCAGTAGTCTTCCAGGCGGGAGCACCTACAATGAGCAGTTCTTC
-,-,TRBV7-9,TRBJ1-1,CASSSRTEGTEAFF,TGTGCCAGCAGCTCTCGGACAGAAGGGACTGAAGCTTTCTTT
TRBD2,-,TRBV6-1,TRBJ2-7,CASTRLAGVFHEQYF,TGTGCCAGCACTAGACTAGCGGGAGTTTTCCACGAGCAGTACTTC
TRBD2,-,TRBV5-1,TRBJ2-1,CASSFSRTSGYNEQFF,TGCGCCAGCAGCTTTAGCCGGACTAGCGGGTACAATGAGCAGTTCTTC
-,-,TRBV5-1,TRBJ1-3,CASSFGGRSSGNTIYF,TGCGCCAGCAGCTTTGGGGGCCGCAGCTCTGGAAACACCATATATTTT
-,-,TRBV7-2,TRBJ1-5,CASSFVSGQPQHF,TGTGCCAGCAGCTTCGTTTCGGGGCAGCCCCAGCATTTT
-,-,TRBV15,TRBJ2-1,CATSRTWNEQFF,TGTGCCACCAGCAGGACTTGGAATGAGCAGTTCTTC
-,-,TRBV5-6,TRBJ1-5,CASSFGLASNQPQHF,TGTGCCAGCAGCTTCGGACTAGCTAGCAATCAGCCCCAGCATTTT
-,-,TRBV18,TRBJ1-1,CASSTTTGPMKAFF,TGTGCCAGCTCAACTACGACAGGCCCAATGAAAGCTTTCTTT